Listed here are 27 T cell receptor beta chains from one sample, sequenced in a study of PD-1 blockade in mismatch repair-deficient tumors. The method was immunoSEQ multiplex PCR; TCRdb's version includes in-frame clones alone and lacks a portion of them. The profile shows some 120,000 clones, over 60% of them singletons. The specimen comprised peripheral blood, sampled 60 to 65 weeks after starting pembrolizumab. The receptors originated from an adult with mismatch repair-deficient cancer.

The chain uses TRBV5-5 and TRBJ2-1; 7 nucleotides match TRBD1. The germline gives CDR1 SGHKS, CDR2 YYEKEE (reference sequence). The length of the CDR3 is 14 residues. V shed 4 bases, J shed 5 bases, and the junction held 6 bases outside the gene matches. The CDR3, as DNA: TGTGCCAGCAGCCTGGGACAGCACCACAATGAGCAGTTCTTC. The encoded protein is CASSLGQHHNEQFF.

This clone appeared once. The chain has TRBV25-1 and TRBJ1-1, with D perhaps matching TRBD1 (6 bases). Trimming left V 7 bases short and J 1 base short, with 13 bases between. The CDR3 is made up of 14 amino acids. Germline loops: CDR1 MGHDK, CDR2 SYGVNS. The chain's CDR3 is CASTLGGANTEAFF. CDR3 DNA: TGTGCCAGCACGTTGGGGGGGGCGAACACTGAAGCTTTCTTT.

This clone showed up just a few times. The rearrangement uses TRBV14 and TRBJ1-3; no definite D call. The germline CDR1 and CDR2 sequences are SGHDN and FVKESK. This CDR3 contains 16 residues. V gave up 0 bases and J gave up 2 bases, with 11 bases separating them. The CDR3 DNA sequence: TGTGCCAGCAGCCAAGACGGTACCGGGCCTGGAAACACCATATATTTT. This gives the protein CASSQDGTGPGNTIYF.

The chain has TRBV4-1 and TRBJ2-7; TRBD2 matches 7 bases. V shed 2 bases, J shed 5 bases, and the junction held 12 bases outside the gene matches. Germline-derived CDR1 and CDR2 are MGHRA and YSYEKL. This CDR3 contains 16 residues. The DNA of the CDR3 is TGCGCCAGCAGCCAAAGCCCCCCGGGAGGTGGAAACGAGCAGTACTTC. Encoded protein: CASSQSPPGGGNEQYF.

In this sample, this clone turned up a few times. The genes are TRBV5-4 and TRBJ2-5, with D possibly TRBD1 on 6 matching bases. V lost 7 bases, J lost 0 bases, and 13 bases lay in between. From germline, CDR1 is SGHNT and CDR2 YYREEE (reference sequence). The CDR3 has 14 residues. DNA of the CDR3: TGTGCCAGCTCGAGGACAGTGTACCAAGAGACCCAGTACTTC. Its protein is CASSRTVYQETQYF.

The chain joins TRBV9 to TRBJ2-2, with 8 bases that match TRBD1. Germline assignment: CDR1 SGDLS and CDR2 YYNGEE. This CDR3 spans 15 amino acids. Losses at the gene ends were 0 bases for V and 5 bases for J; bases not matched to a gene: 3. The CDR3 reads CASSVGRTGTGELFF. The CDR3 DNA is TGTGCCAGCAGCGTAGGGAGGACAGGGACCGGGGAGCTGTTTTTT. The variable domain in full, completed from reference TRBV9 and TRBJ2-2, reads DSGVTQTPKHLITATGQRVTLRCSPRSGDLSVYWYQQSLDQGLQFLIQYYNGEERAKGNILERFSAQQFPDLHSELNLSSLELGDSALYFCASSVGRTGTGELFFGEGSRLTVL.

This clone has just a few counts. This chain connects TRBV10-3 to TRBJ2-7; the D call may be TRBD1 or TRBD2 (5 bases each). The germline V gene encodes CDR1 ENHRY and CDR2 SYGVKD. V lost 7 bases to trimming and J lost 2 bases, with 12 bases between them. The CDR3 is 13 amino acids. CDR3 DNA: TGTGCCATCAACGAGGGGAACCCCTACGAGCAGTACTTC. Its translation is CAINEGNPYEQYF.

The V call is TRBV6-6, the J call TRBJ1-1; D gene ambiguous. The CDR3 sequence is 13 residues long. Looked up from germline, CDR1 is MNHNY and CDR2 is SVGAGI (reference sequence). The V and J ends lost 5 bases and 8 bases respectively, with 15 bases between them. For the CDR3, the DNA is TGTGCCAGCAGTCCCCCGGGTAACCGGGAAGCTTTCTTT. Translated, it gives CASSPPGNREAFF.

This sequence joins TRBV2 and TRBJ1-2, with 9 bases identical to TRBD1. The V segment lost 7 bases and the J segment 7 bases; nucleotides outside the gene matches: 7. Germline-derived CDR1 and CDR2 are SNHLY and FYNNEI. The CDR3 extends over 13 amino acids. DNA of the CDR3: TGTGCCAGCATGGAGGGACAGGGCCTTGGCTACACCTTC. It is translated as CASMEGQGLGYTF.

The table lists this clone with a few counts. J is TRBJ2-6 and V is TRBV30; D is unresolved. The V and J ends lost 3 bases and 2 bases respectively, with 11 bases between them. The CDR3 loop spans 15 amino acids. CDR1 and CDR2 from the germline V gene are GTSNPN and SVGIG (reference sequence). CDR3 loop: CAWRPKWAGANVLTF. The CDR3 DNA reads TGTGCCTGGAGGCCGAAATGGGCTGGGGCCAACGTCCTGACTTTC. Full variable domain (rest looked up from reference TRBV30 and TRBJ2-6): SQTIHQWPATLVQPVGSPLSLECTVEGTSNPNLYWYRQAAGRGLQLLFYSVGIGQISSEVPQNLSASRPQDRQFILSSKKLLLSDSGFYLCAWRPKWAGANVLTFGAGSRLTVL.

The chain's CDR3 is CASSRLGTATYYGYTF. DNA for the CDR3: TGTGCCAGCAGCCGTCTCGGGACAGCGACTTACTATGGCTACACCTTC. The chain couples TRBV14 to TRBJ1-2; 7 bases are shared with TRBD1. V lost 4 bases to trimming and J lost 3 bases; unmatched junction nucleotides: 11. This CDR3 is 16 amino acids long. Per germline, CDR1 SGHDN and CDR2 FVKESK.

This chain joins TRBV2 and TRBJ2-7; 8 bases align to TRBD2. The J segment lost 0 bases and the V segment lost 7 bases, leaving 8 bases of the junction unmatched. This CDR3 is 15 amino acids long. In germline, CDR1 is SNHLY, CDR2 FYNNEI. The CDR3 here is CASTRGGGPSYEQYF. CDR3 nucleotide sequence: TGTGCCAGCACCCGAGGCGGGGGGCCCTCCTACGAGCAGTACTTC.

The genes are TRBV30 and TRBJ2-2, with a possible D match to TRBD1 (6 bases). The CDR3 covers 17 residues. V lost 0 bases to trimming and J lost 1 base, with 15 bases between them. Germline CDR1 GTSNPN, CDR2 SVGIG (reference sequence). For the CDR3, the DNA is TGTGCCTGGAGTGTAGGGGTCCTGGGACAGAACACCGGGGAGCTGTTTTTT. It is translated as CAWSVGVLGQNTGELFF.

The CDR3 DNA reads TGCGCCAGCAGTGAGAAACAGGGGAACATCTACGAGCAGTACTTC. Translation gives CASSEKQGNIYEQYF. The rearrangement joins TRBV10-1 to TRBJ2-7, with TRBD1 matching over 7 bases. Germline lookup yields CDR1 WNHNN and CDR2 SYGVQD (reference sequence). V lost 2 bases and J lost 3; bases outside the gene matches: 7. This CDR3 has 15 amino acids.

This clone was counted once. The chain employs TRBV19 and TRBJ1-1; maybe TRBD1 (6 bases). Trimming took off 5 bases at V and 4 bases at J, with 11 bases between the two ends. There are 13 residues in the CDR3. Germline CDR1 and CDR2: LNHDA and SQIVND (reference sequence). CDR3 coding DNA: TGTGCCAGTAGTCCAAGGACAGCCACTGAAGCTTTCTTT. Translating it yields CASSPRTATEAFF.

This chain links TRBV4-2 with TRBJ2-5; D not resolved. CDR3 length: 14 residues. Per the germline V gene, CDR1 is LGHNA and CDR2 is YNFKEQ. V was clipped by 1 base and J by 1 base, with 7 bases between them. DNA of the CDR3: TGTGCCAGCAGCCAAGTGGGCTCCCAAGAGACCCAGTACTTC. Amino acid sequence: CASSQVGSQETQYF.

V is TRBV7-2 and J is TRBJ2-5; perhaps TRBD2 as D (6 bases). Trimming pared 5 bases from V and 4 bases from J, leaving 17 bases between. Germline V lookup: CDR1 SGHTA, CDR2 FQGNSA. The CDR3 consists of 15 residues. The CDR3 coding sequence is TGTGCCAGCAGCAACTCTAGCAGCGGGCGAGAGACCCAGTACTTC. It specifies CASSNSSSGRETQYF.

This chain links TRBV19 with TRBJ1-4; 11 bases are a match to TRBD1. The CDR3 totals 15 residues. The V gene end was trimmed by 5 bases and the J gene end by 6 bases; junction bases not matched to a gene: 5. The germline gives CDR1 LNHDA, CDR2 SQIVND (reference sequence). CDR3 in DNA: TGTGCCAGTAGTCTGCCGGGACAGGGGGATGAAAAACTGTTTTTT. Translated: CASSLPGQGDEKLFF.

The rearrangement uses TRBV6-5 and TRBJ2-7; D perhaps matches TRBD2 (5 bases). The V and J ends lost 5 bases and 5 bases respectively, with 7 bases between them. Germline V gene lookup returns CDR1 MNHEY and CDR2 SVGAGI. This CDR3 is 11 amino acids long. Here the CDR3 reads CASSPGDEQYF. DNA for the CDR3: TGTGCCAGCAGTCCCGGGGACGAGCAGTACTTC.

The chain links TRBV15 to TRBJ1-1; D gene uncertain. Germline CDR1 reads LNHNV; CDR2 reads YYDKDF (reference sequence). V was shortened by 1 base and J by 5 bases, with 11 bases between the two germline ends. CDR3 length equals 14 residues. In DNA, the CDR3 is TGTGCCACCAGCAGAGCCGACCGGAAAACTGAAGCTTTCTTT. Encoded protein: CATSRADRKTEAFF.

This clone is a singleton in its sample. The V call is TRBV4-3, the J call TRBJ1-5; D remains ambiguous. The V end was cut by 0 bases, the J end by 4 bases, with 10 bases between. Germline assignment: CDR1 LGHNA and CDR2 YSLEER. CDR3 length: 15 residues. The CDR3: CASSQDQQSNQPQHF. CDR3 DNA sequence: TGCGCCAGCAGCCAAGATCAGCAGAGTAATCAGCCCCAGCATTTT.

The table lists this clone with many counts. This rearrangement joins TRBV10-3 to TRBJ1-2; the match to TRBD1 covers 8 bases. Trimming at V came to 6 bases and at J to 6 bases, leaving 3 bases not matched to a gene. Germline-derived CDR1 and CDR2 are ENHRY and SYGVKD. The CDR3 extends over 12 amino acids. CDR3 loop: CAIRTGVDGYTF. The DNA for the CDR3 is TGTGCCATCAGGACAGGGGTAGATGGCTACACCTTC.

The chain is built from TRBV7-9 and TRBJ2-1, with D unclear. Germline CDR1 and CDR2: SEHNR and FQNEAQ (reference sequence). Trimming pared 6 bases from V and 8 bases from J, leaving 11 bases between. This CDR3 is built from 12 residues. The CDR3 reads CASRPPIDEQFF. For the CDR3, the DNA is TGTGCCAGCAGGCCACCGATAGATGAGCAGTTCTTC. The full variable domain, its missing parts supplied by reference TRBV7-9 and TRBJ2-1, is DTGVSQNPRHKITKRGQNVTFRCDPISEHNRLYWYRQTLGQGPEFLTYFQNEAQLEKSRLLSDRFSAERPKGSFSTLEIQRTEQGDSAMYLCASRPPIDEQFFGPGTRLTVL.

In this sample, this clone turned up a few times. The CDR3 DNA is TGTGCCACCAGCAGTAAGCGGGAGGGAGGGAATGAGCAGTTCTTC. Translated: CATSSKREGGNEQFF. The chain employs TRBV15 and TRBJ2-1; 10 bases align to TRBD2. After removal of 3 bases from V and 7 bases from J, the junction contained 6 bases not matched to a gene. This CDR3 comprises 15 residues. The germline V gene encodes CDR1 LNHNV and CDR2 YYDKDF (reference sequence).

The rearrangement links TRBV5-1 to TRBJ2-7; TRBD2 matches at 7 bases. This CDR3 spans 15 amino acids. Germline V gene data show CDR1 as SGHRS and CDR2 as YFSETQ. V was clipped by 3 bases and J by 3 bases; unmatched bases: 9. The CDR3 is CASSSTSGGYYEQYF. For the CDR3, the DNA is TGCGCCAGCAGCTCTACTTCGGGAGGATACTACGAGCAGTACTTC.

The chain combines TRBV13 with TRBJ2-3; D is tentatively TRBD1 or TRBD2 (5 bases each). The germline V and J ends were trimmed by 0 bases and 6 bases, with 13 bases remaining between them. Germline CDR1 and CDR2: PRHDT and FYEKMQ (reference sequence). The CDR3 runs to 15 residues. CDR3 in amino acids: CASSLGRRGVDTQYF. DNA of the CDR3: TGTGCCAGCAGCTTAGGGCGGAGAGGGGTGGATACGCAGTATTTT.

CDR3 sequence (DNA): TGTGCCAGCTGGGGTTACAATCAGCCCCAGCATTTT. Protein: CASWGYNQPQHF. J is TRBJ1-5 and V is TRBV6-5; D is ambiguous. Germline assignment: CDR1 MNHEY and CDR2 SVGAGI. Trimming pared 8 bases from V and 3 bases from J, leaving 8 bases between. The length of the CDR3 is 12 residues.